This T cell receptor beta chain appears in the sequencing data of a study of T cells after posttransplantation cyclophosphamide. Busulfan-fludarabine conditioning, marrow transplant, and cyclophosphamide on days +3 and +4 were administered. This clone was picked up many times. Its antigen is currently unknown. Study conclusions and caveats: Skin or GI-infiltrating T cells shared few TRB sequences with blood. Later post-transplant blood repertoires were often dominated by donor CD8+ memory clones.

Some clones are missing from TCRdb's copy, which holds only in-frame ones; the method was immunoSEQ multiplex PCR. Observed in the sample are approximately 25,000 clones, none of them singletons. V was trimmed by 5 bases and J by 3 bases, leaving 7 bases between them. This CDR3 spans 12 amino acids. Germline lookup yields CDR1 LNHDA and CDR2 SQIVND (reference sequence). The rearrangement links TRBV19 to TRBJ1-2; possibly TRBD1 for D (6 bases). This TCR derives from a young adult male patient who received an allogeneic stem cell transplant from a related donor, was CMV-positive, and had no GVHD. Some T cells may possibly be graft donor cells. Sequenced material: PBMCs, taken after allogeneic stem cell transplant with posttransplant cyclophosphamide. The CDR3 loop is CASSRTDYGYTF. In DNA form, the CDR3 reads TGTGCCAGTAGTCGGACAGACTATGGCTACACCTTC.